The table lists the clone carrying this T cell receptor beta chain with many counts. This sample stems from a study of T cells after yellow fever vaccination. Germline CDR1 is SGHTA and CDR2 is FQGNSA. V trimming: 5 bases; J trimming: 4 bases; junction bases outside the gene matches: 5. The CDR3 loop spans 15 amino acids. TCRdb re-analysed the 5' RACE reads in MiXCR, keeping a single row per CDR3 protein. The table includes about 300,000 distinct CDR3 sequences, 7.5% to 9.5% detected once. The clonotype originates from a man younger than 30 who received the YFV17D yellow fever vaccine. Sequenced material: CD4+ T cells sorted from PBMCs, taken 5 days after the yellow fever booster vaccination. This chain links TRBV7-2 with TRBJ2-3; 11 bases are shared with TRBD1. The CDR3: CASSRRDRGADTQYF. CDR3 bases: TGTGCCAGCAGCCGCCGGGACAGGGGGGCAGATACGCAGTATTTT.